The 17 T cell receptor beta chains given below trace back to one sample, sequenced in a study of a mutant IDH1 vaccine in newly diagnosed glioma. TCRdb's table, derived via immunoSEQ multiplex PCR, lists solely in-frame clones and lacks some. The sample records under 65,000 clones, around 80% being singletons. Noted time point: week 11, during vaccination. Each dose of the vaccine consisted of 300 ug of mutant IDH1 20-mer peptide, with topical imiquimod. Antigen specificity for these receptors is unknown. The sequencing used PBMCs, collected from a glioma patient whose treatment included an IDH1 peptide vaccine. These TCRs come from a man aged 50-59 years with glioma.

This clone has only a few counts. This rearrangement joins TRBV5-1 to TRBJ1-2; D perhaps matches TRBD1 (6 bases). The CDR3 loop spans 14 amino acids. CDR1 and CDR2 from the germline V gene are SGHRS and YFSETQ. V shed 1 base and J shed 6 bases, with 13 bases lying between them. The CDR3 region is CASSLTKGEDGYTF. Written as DNA, the CDR3 is TGCGCCAGCAGCTTGACTAAGGGGGAAGATGGCTACACCTTC.

This chain links TRBV27 with TRBJ2-1; the D gene could be TRBD1 or TRBD2 (5 bases each). The germline gives CDR1 MNHEY, CDR2 SMNVEV (reference sequence). CDR3 length equals 15 residues. V lost 9 bases and J lost 6, with 21 bases in between. Written as DNA, the CDR3 is TGTGCCAGTCACCGGGGCATCAGCAGGAGCAATGAGCAGTTCTTC. This encodes CASHRGISRSNEQFF.

The gene calls are TRBV7-9 and TRBJ2-1, with TRBD1 matching 8 bases. Germline CDR1 reads SEHNR; CDR2 reads FQNEAQ (reference sequence). The CDR3 contains 13 residues. V shed 6 bases and J 9 bases; nucleotides not matched to a gene: 7. Here the CDR3 reads CASRETGDGEQFF. Written as DNA, the CDR3 is TGTGCCAGCAGGGAGACAGGGGACGGTGAGCAGTTCTTC. The whole variable domain, remainder taken from reference TRBV7-9 and TRBJ2-1, is DTGVSQNPRHKITKRGQNVTFRCDPISEHNRLYWYRQTLGQGPEFLTYFQNEAQLEKSRLLSDRFSAERPKGSFSTLEIQRTEQGDSAMYLCASRETGDGEQFFGPGTRLTVL.

The chain carries TRBV7-2 and TRBJ2-1; 9 bases line up with TRBD2. Losses at the gene ends were 5 bases for V and 5 bases for J; bases not matched to a gene: 7. This CDR3 region has 15 residues. Germline lookup yields CDR1 SGHTA and CDR2 FQGNSA. As DNA, the CDR3 is TGTGCCAGCAGCCAGAGAGCGGGGGGCAACAATGAGCAGTTCTTC. It encodes CASSQRAGGNNEQFF.

The V and J genes are TRBV5-4 and TRBJ2-7; the D gene is possibly TRBD2 (5 bases). Trimming stripped 4 bases from V and 3 bases from J, with 11 bases between. The CDR3 extends over 13 amino acids. Per germline, CDR1 SGHNT and CDR2 YYREEE (reference sequence). In DNA form, the CDR3 reads TGTGCCAGCAGCCAGACGGGATACTACGAGCAGTACTTC. This encodes CASSQTGYYEQYF.

The V call is TRBV5-1, the J call TRBJ2-7; 9 bases map to TRBD1. From germline, CDR1 is SGHRS and CDR2 YFSETQ. With 0 bases clipped from V and 2 bases from J, the junction kept 0 bases outside the gene matches. There are 14 residues in the CDR3. CDR3 bases: TGCGCCAGCAGCTTGGACAGGGGGCCCTACGAGCAGTACTTC. Translation gives CASSLDRGPYEQYF.

The chain uses TRBV5-4 and TRBJ1-1, with D possibly matching TRBD1 (6 bases). This CDR3 spans 17 amino acids. CDR1 is SGHNT, CDR2 YYREEE, per germline (reference sequence). V shed 0 bases and J shed 0 bases, with 15 bases lying between them. The CDR3 nucleotides are TGTGCCAGCAGCTTGGCTACGGGGGCGAAAGTGAACACTGAAGCTTTCTTT. This gives the protein CASSLATGAKVNTEAFF.

This chain connects TRBV5-1 to TRBJ2-6; D is possibly TRBD1 (5 bases). V lost 0 bases and J 4 bases, leaving 8 bases between the germline ends. Germline V CDR1 and CDR2: SGHRS, YFSETQ. This CDR3 spans 15 amino acids. Here the CDR3 DNA reads TGCGCCAGCAGCTTGGTACAGGCCGGGGCCAACGTCCTGACTTTC. Its translation is CASSLVQAGANVLTF.

CDR3 sequence reads: CASSLLVEHYGYTF. DNA for the CDR3: TGTGCCAGCAGCTTGTTAGTAGAGCACTATGGCTACACCTTC. This sequence joins TRBV5-6 and TRBJ1-2; D unclear. This CDR3 spans 14 amino acids. Per the germline V gene, CDR1 is SGHDT and CDR2 is YYEEEE. V was pared by 1 base and J by 3 bases, with 10 bases between.

This rearrangement joins TRBV19 to TRBJ2-3; 7 nucleotides line up with TRBD2. Germline CDR1 and CDR2: LNHDA and SQIVND (reference sequence). The trim removed 2 bases at V and 4 bases at J, leaving 6 bases unmatched. This CDR3 has 15 residues. The CDR3 here is CASSISAGRADTQYF. CDR3 sequence (DNA): TGTGCCAGTAGTATATCTGCGGGGAGGGCAGATACGCAGTATTTT.

This clone appeared once. The rearrangement links TRBV7-9 to TRBJ2-1; no definite D call. V lost 5 bases and J 3 bases, leaving 11 bases between the germline ends. The CDR3 extends over 14 amino acids. The germline gives CDR1 SEHNR, CDR2 FQNEAQ (reference sequence). This CDR3 reads CASSPSESYNEQFF. As DNA, the CDR3 is TGTGCCAGCAGCCCCTCGGAAAGCTACAATGAGCAGTTCTTC. Drawing the rest from reference TRBV7-9 and TRBJ2-1, the complete variable domain is DTGVSQNPRHKITKRGQNVTFRCDPISEHNRLYWYRQTLGQGPEFLTYFQNEAQLEKSRLLSDRFSAERPKGSFSTLEIQRTEQGDSAMYLCASSPSESYNEQFFGPGTRLTVL.

The chain combines TRBV4-1 with TRBJ1-5; D uncertain. The length of the CDR3 is 14 residues. The germline CDR1 and CDR2 sequences are MGHRA and YSYEKL. V lost 6 bases, J lost 1 base, and 10 bases lay in between. CDR3 bases: TGCGCCAGCAGGCCTCCGGGAAGCAATCAGCCCCAGCATTTT. Protein: CASRPPGSNQPQHF.

The rearrangement joins TRBV27 to TRBJ2-7; D may correspond to TRBD1 or TRBD2 (5 bases each). The CDR3 extends over 16 amino acids. The germline CDR1 and CDR2 sequences are MNHEY and SMNVEV (reference sequence). V lost 6 bases, J lost 2 bases, and 20 bases lay in between. This chain's CDR3 is CASSPTRGANTYEQYF. The CDR3 region has the DNA TGTGCCAGCAGCCCTACCCGGGGCGCCAATACCTACGAGCAGTACTTC.

The chain couples TRBV9 to TRBJ2-3; D is perhaps TRBD2 (6 bases). CDR1 and CDR2 from the germline V gene are SGDLS and YYNGEE. The CDR3 runs 15 residues. Trimming took 1 base from V and 5 from J, leaving 14 bases between them. The chain's CDR3 is CASSVRTTFGDTQYF. The CDR3 region has the DNA TGTGCCAGCAGCGTACGGACTACCTTTGGAGATACGCAGTATTTT.

Comment on this clone: One end of the junction is discordant with germline, which a read error may explain. This chain connects TRBV5-5 to TRBJ2-7, with unresolved D. The CDR3 is 14 amino acids. Germline values: CDR1 SGHKS, CDR2 YYEKEE (reference sequence). The CDR3: CASSSLLSSHEQYF. The CDR3 bases are TGTGCCAGCAGCTCCCTCTTAAGCTCCCACGAGCAGTACTTC. The full variable domain, its missing parts supplied by reference TRBV5-5 and TRBJ2-7, is DAGVTQSPTHLIKTRGQQVTLRCSPISGHKSVSWYQQVLGQGPQFIFQYYEKEERGRGNFPDRFSARQFPNYSSELNVNALLLGDSALYLCASSSLLSSHEQYFGPGTRLTVT.

The V call is TRBV5-1, the J call TRBJ2-5; 12 nucleotides align to TRBD2. The CDR3 contains 16 residues. V shed 6 bases, J shed 1 base, and the junction held 7 bases outside the gene matches. The germline V gene has CDR1 SGHRS and CDR2 YFSETQ. Written as DNA, the CDR3 is TGCGCCAGCACAATAGTACTAGCGGGAGGCCAAGAGACCCAGTACTTC. It yields the protein CASTIVLAGGQETQYF.

This sequence joins TRBV30 and TRBJ2-1; D call uncertain. The germline V and J ends were trimmed by 2 bases and 6 bases, with 8 bases remaining between them. The CDR3 covers 12 residues. Germline V gene sequence: CDR1 GTSNPN, CDR2 SVGIG (reference sequence). CDR3: CAWSKTLNEQFF. The DNA of the CDR3 is TGTGCCTGGAGTAAGACCCTCAATGAGCAGTTCTTC. Combining the CDR3 with reference TRBV30 and TRBJ2-1 gives the whole variable domain SQTIHQWPATLVQPVGSPLSLECTVEGTSNPNLYWYRQAAGRGLQLLFYSVGIGQISSEVPQNLSASRPQDRQFILSSKKLLLSDSGFYLCAWSKTLNEQFFGPGTRLTVL.